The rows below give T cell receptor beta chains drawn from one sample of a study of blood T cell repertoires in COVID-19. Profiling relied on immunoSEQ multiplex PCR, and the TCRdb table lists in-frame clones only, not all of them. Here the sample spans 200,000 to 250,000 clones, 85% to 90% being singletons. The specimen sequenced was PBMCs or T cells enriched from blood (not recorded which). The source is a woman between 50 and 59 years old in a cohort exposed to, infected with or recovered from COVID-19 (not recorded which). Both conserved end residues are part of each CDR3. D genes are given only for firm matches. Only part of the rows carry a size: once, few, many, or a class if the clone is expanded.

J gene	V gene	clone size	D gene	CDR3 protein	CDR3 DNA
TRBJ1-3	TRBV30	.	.	CAWSASYTSGNTIYF	TGTGCCTGGAGTGCGTCCTATACCTCTGGAAACACCATATATTTT
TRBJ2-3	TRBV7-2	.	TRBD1	CASSSPPPGTGGRDTQYF	TGTGCCAGCAGCTCTCCCCCACCCGGGACAGGGGGCAGAGATACGCAGTATTTT
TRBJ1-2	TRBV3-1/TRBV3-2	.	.	CASSQGGLGGYTF	TGTGCCAGCAGCCAAGGAGGGTTGGGTGGCTACACCTTC
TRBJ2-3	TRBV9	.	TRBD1	CASSIRDRGGDTQYF	TGTGCCAGCAGCATCCGGGACAGGGGCGGAGATACGCAGTATTTT
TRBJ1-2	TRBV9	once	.	CASSVTDTVNYGYTF	TGTGCCAGCAGCGTGACGGACACCGTAAACTATGGCTACACCTTC
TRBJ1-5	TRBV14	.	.	CASSHEIYSNQPQHF	TGTGCCAGCAGCCATGAGATCTATAGCAATCAGCCCCAGCATTTT
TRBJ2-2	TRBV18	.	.	CASSKDDSAITGELFF	TGTGCCAGCTCAAAGGACGACAGCGCAATTACCGGGGAGCTGTTTTTT
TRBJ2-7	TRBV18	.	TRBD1	CASSSRDSGEQYF	TGTGCCAGCTCAAGCCGGGACAGCGGCGAGCAGTACTTC
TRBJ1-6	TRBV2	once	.	CAGRLDLPLHF	TGTGCCGGAAGACTGGACTTACCCCTCCACTTT
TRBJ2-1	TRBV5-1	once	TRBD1	CASSFTGGDAYNEQFF	TGCGCCAGCAGTTTTACAGGGGGCGATGCCTACAATGAGCAGTTCTTC
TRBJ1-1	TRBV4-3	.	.	CASSQGGSNAEAFF	TGCGCCAGCAGCCAAGGAGGGTCCAACGCTGAAGCTTTCTTT
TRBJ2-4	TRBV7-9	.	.	CASRGDGSAKNIQYF	TGTGCCAGCAGGGGGGACGGGAGCGCCAAAAACATTCAGTACTTC
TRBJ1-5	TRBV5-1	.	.	CASSLSGNSNQPQHF	TGCGCCAGCAGCCTCTCGGGAAATAGCAATCAGCCCCAGCATTTT
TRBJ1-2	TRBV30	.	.	CAWRLVGGYTF	TGTGCCTGGAGATTAGTTGGTGGCTACACCTTC
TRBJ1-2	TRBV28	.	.	CASSAGAPSYGYTF	TGTGCCAGCAGTGCGGGGGCACCTAGCTATGGCTACACCTTC
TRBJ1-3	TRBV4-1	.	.	CASSQDGGGSGNTIYF	TGCGCCAGCAGCCAAGATGGCGGGGGCTCTGGAAACACCATATATTTT
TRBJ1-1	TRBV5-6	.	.	CASSLAVLGNTEAFF	TGTGCCAGCAGCTTGGCCGTATTGGGCAACACTGAAGCTTTCTTT
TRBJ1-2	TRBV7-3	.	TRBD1	CASSLTSGTGGFDGYTF	TGTGCCAGCAGCTTAACCTCCGGGACAGGGGGCTTCGATGGCTACACCTTC
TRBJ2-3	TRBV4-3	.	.	CASSQGGPDTQYF	TGCGCCAGCAGCCAAGGCGGGCCAGATACGCAGTATTTT
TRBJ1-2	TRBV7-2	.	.	CASSSTGQYGYTF	TGTGCCAGCAGCTCAACCGGACAGTATGGCTACACCTTC
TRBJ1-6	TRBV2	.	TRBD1	CASTTGGYNSPLHF	TGTGCCAGCACTACAGGGGGCTATAATTCACCCCTCCACTTT
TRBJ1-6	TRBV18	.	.	CASSPVQTGLQSSYNSPLHF	TGTGCCAGCTCACCGGTGCAGACAGGTCTACAGAGCTCCTATAATTCACCCCTCCACTTT
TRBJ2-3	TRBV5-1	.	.	CASSGGAASTDTQYF	TGCGCCAGTTCTGGGGGGGCGGCTAGCACAGATACGCAGTATTTT
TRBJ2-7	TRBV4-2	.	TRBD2	CASSPSGGLYEQYF	TGTGCCAGCAGCCCTAGCGGGGGGCTTTACGAGCAGTACTTC
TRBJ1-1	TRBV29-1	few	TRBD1	CSAYSTGTGGKGDTEAFF	TGCAGCGCCTACTCTACCGGGACAGGGGGCAAAGGGGACACTGAAGCTTTCTTT
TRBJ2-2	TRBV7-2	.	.	CASSLFWGDTGELFF	TGTGCCAGCAGCTTATTTTGGGGGGACACCGGGGAGCTGTTTTTT
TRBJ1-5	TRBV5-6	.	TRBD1	CASSLFIGGGNQPQHF	TGTGCCAGCAGCTTGTTTATAGGGGGCGGTAATCAGCCCCAGCATTTT
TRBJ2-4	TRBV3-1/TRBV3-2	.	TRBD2	CASSQVAGGVNIQYF	TGTGCCAGCAGCCAAGTCGCGGGAGGGGTAAACATTCAGTACTTC
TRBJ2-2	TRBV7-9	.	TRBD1	CASSLGQGNTGELFF	TGTGCCAGCAGCTTAGGACAGGGTAACACCGGGGAGCTGTTTTTT
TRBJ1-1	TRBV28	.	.	CASSLSGNTEAFF	TGTGCCAGCAGTTTATCGGGAAACACTGAAGCTTTCTTT
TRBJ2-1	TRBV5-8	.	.	CASSLLSEQFF	TGTGCCAGCAGCTTGTTAAGCGAGCAGTTCTTC
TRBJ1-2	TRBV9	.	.	CASSVEPESNYGYTF	TGTGCCAGCAGCGTAGAGCCGGAGTCTAACTATGGCTACACCTTC
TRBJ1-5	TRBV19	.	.	CASSIVGVGNQPQHF	TGTGCCAGTAGTATAGTAGGGGTTGGCAATCAGCCCCAGCATTTT
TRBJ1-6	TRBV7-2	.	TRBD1	CASSLTATGGGVKSPLHF	TGTGCCAGCAGCTTAACTGCGACAGGGGGCGGTGTTAAATCACCCCTCCACTTT
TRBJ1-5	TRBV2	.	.	CASSEEGGQPQHF	TGTGCCAGCAGTGAAGAAGGGGGACAGCCCCAGCATTTT
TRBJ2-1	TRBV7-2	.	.	CASSLSPKRGSYNEQFF	TGTGCCAGCAGCTTATCCCCAAAGCGAGGCTCCTACAATGAGCAGTTCTTC
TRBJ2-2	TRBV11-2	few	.	CASSLQPAVTGELFF	TGTGCCAGCAGCTTACAGCCCGCGGTCACCGGGGAGCTGTTTTTT
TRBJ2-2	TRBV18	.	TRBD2	CASSPRTGTSGNTGELFF	TGTGCCAGCTCACCCCGGACCGGGACTAGCGGTAACACCGGGGAGCTGTTTTTT
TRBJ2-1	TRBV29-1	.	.	CSVEIMWTRYNEQFF	TGCAGCGTTGAAATCATGTGGACTCGCTACAATGAGCAGTTCTTC
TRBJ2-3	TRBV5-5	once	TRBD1	CASSLKGASTDTQYF	TGTGCCAGCAGCTTGAAGGGGGCTAGCACAGATACGCAGTATTTT
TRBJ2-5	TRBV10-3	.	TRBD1	CATNRDRVSQETQYF	TGTGCCACGAACCGGGACAGGGTTTCCCAAGAGACCCAGTACTTC